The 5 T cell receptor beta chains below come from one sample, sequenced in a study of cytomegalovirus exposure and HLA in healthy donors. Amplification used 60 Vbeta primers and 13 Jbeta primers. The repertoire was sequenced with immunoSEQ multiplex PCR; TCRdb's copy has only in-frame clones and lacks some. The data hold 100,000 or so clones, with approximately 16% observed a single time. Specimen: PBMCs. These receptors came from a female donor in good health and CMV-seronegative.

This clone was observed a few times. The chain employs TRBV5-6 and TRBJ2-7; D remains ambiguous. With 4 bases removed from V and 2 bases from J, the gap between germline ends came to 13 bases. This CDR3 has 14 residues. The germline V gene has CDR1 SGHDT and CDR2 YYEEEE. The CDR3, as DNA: TGTGCCAGCAGCCCGGCTTTGAGGACCTACGAGCAGTACTTC. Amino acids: CASSPALRTYEQYF.

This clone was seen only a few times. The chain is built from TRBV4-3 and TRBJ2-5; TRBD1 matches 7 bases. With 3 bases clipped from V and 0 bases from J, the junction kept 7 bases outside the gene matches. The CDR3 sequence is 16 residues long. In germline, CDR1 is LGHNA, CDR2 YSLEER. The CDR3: CASSQTAGGYQETQYF. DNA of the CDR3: TGCGCCAGCAGCCAGACGGCAGGGGGATACCAAGAGACCCAGTACTTC.

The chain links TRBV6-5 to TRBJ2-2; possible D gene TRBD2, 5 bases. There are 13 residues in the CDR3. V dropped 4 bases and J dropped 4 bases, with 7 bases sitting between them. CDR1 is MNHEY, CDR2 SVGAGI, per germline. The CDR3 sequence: CASSWRVTGELFF. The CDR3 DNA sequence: TGTGCCAGCAGTTGGCGGGTCACCGGGGAGCTGTTTTTT.

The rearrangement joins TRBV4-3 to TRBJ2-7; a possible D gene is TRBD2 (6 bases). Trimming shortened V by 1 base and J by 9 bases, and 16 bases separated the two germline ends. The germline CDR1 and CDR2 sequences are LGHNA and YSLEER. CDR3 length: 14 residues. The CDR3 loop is CASSQVRNGAGQYF. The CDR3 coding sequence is TGCGCCAGCAGCCAAGTTCGGAACGGAGCGGGGCAGTACTTC.

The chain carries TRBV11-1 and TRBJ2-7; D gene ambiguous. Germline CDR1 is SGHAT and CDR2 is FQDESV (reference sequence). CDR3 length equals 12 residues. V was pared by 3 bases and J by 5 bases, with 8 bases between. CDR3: CASSFLADEQYF. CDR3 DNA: TGTGCCAGCAGCTTCTTAGCTGACGAGCAGTACTTC.